This is a list of T cell receptor beta chains from one sample in a study of cytomegalovirus exposure and HLA in healthy donors. Here immunoSEQ multiplex PCR was the method, and the copy in TCRdb shows in-frame clones only, minus some. The profile shows about 180,000 clones, roughly 80% of them singletons. The sample consisted of PBMCs. The receptors shown here come from a male donor in good health and CMV-seronegative. The CDR3 runs from the conserved cysteine through the conserved F or W. The order of the fields is J gene, clone size, V gene, D gene, CDR3 protein, CDR3 DNA. D genes are given only for firm matches. Clone size is given for some rows only: seen once, a few or many times, or a class if the clone is expanded.

j_gene: TRBJ2-3
abundance: NA
v_gene: TRBV30
d_gene: TRBD2
CDR3aa: CALPGVGGNTDTQYF
CDR3nt: TGTGCCCTTCCCGGGGTCGGGGGGAACACAGATACGCAGTATTTT

j_gene: TRBJ1-2
abundance: NA
v_gene: TRBV29-1
d_gene: TRBD1
CDR3aa: CSVGKARGTGVGYTF
CDR3nt: TGCAGCGTTGGGAAGGCTCGAGGGACAGGGGTCGGCTACACCTTC

j_gene: TRBJ2-5
abundance: NA
v_gene: TRBV7-2
d_gene: TRBD1
CDR3aa: CASSHDRGLQETQYF
CDR3nt: TGTGCCAGCAGCCATGACAGGGGCCTCCAAGAGACCCAGTACTTC

j_gene: TRBJ2-7
abundance: NA
v_gene: TRBV2
d_gene: TRBD1
CDR3aa: CASSVTGGTYEQYF
CDR3nt: TGTGCCAGCAGTGTTACAGGGGGTACCTACGAGCAGTACTTC

j_gene: TRBJ2-3
abundance: once
v_gene: TRBV7-8
d_gene: TRBD1
CDR3aa: CASSFQGTASTDTQYF
CDR3nt: TGTGCCAGCAGCTTCCAGGGGACAGCTAGCACAGATACGCAGTATTTT

j_gene: TRBJ1-1
abundance: NA
v_gene: TRBV19
d_gene: TRBD1
CDR3aa: CASSHDRGETFF
CDR3nt: TGTGCCAGTAGTCACGACAGGGGGGAAACTTTCTTT

j_gene: TRBJ1-3
abundance: once
v_gene: TRBV6-5
d_gene: TRBD1
CDR3aa: CASTPTGSSGNTIYF
CDR3nt: TGTGCCAGCACCCCGACAGGGTCATCTGGAAACACCATATATTTT

j_gene: TRBJ2-7
abundance: NA
v_gene: TRBV4-3
d_gene: NA
CDR3aa: CASSQDGQVDEQYF
CDR3nt: TGCGCCAGCAGCCAAGACGGTCAGGTTGACGAGCAGTACTTC

j_gene: TRBJ2-2
abundance: NA
v_gene: TRBV5-1
d_gene: NA
CDR3aa: CASSPRSGGGTNTGELFF
CDR3nt: TGCGCCAGCAGCCCCCGGTCGGGCGGGGGCACGAACACCGGGGAGCTGTTTTTT

j_gene: TRBJ2-5
abundance: NA
v_gene: TRBV5-4
d_gene: TRBD2
CDR3aa: CASSGGGFEETQYF
CDR3nt: TGTGCCAGCAGCGGCGGGGGGTTTGAAGAGACCCAGTACTTC

j_gene: TRBJ1-2
abundance: NA
v_gene: TRBV28
d_gene: TRBD1
CDR3aa: CARDRGERNYGYTF
CDR3nt: TGTGCCAGGGACAGGGGCGAAAGAAACTATGGCTACACCTTC

j_gene: TRBJ2-5
abundance: NA
v_gene: TRBV5-4
d_gene: NA
CDR3aa: CASSLGAVEETQYF
CDR3nt: TGTGCCAGCAGCTTGGGTGCGGTAGAAGAGACCCAGTACTTC

j_gene: TRBJ2-7
abundance: NA
v_gene: TRBV27
d_gene: TRBD1
CDR3aa: CASSLSATGSSREQYF
CDR3nt: TGTGCCAGCAGTTTATCCGCGACAGGGTCGTCGCGAGAGCAGTACTTC

j_gene: TRBJ2-3
abundance: NA
v_gene: TRBV7-3
d_gene: NA
CDR3aa: CASSPTASTDTQYF
CDR3nt: TGTGCCAGCAGCCCGACTGCCAGCACAGATACGCAGTATTTT

j_gene: TRBJ2-3
abundance: NA
v_gene: TRBV7-3
d_gene: TRBD2
CDR3aa: CASSSIGRSSRPTDTQYF
CDR3nt: TGTGCCAGCAGCTCAATCGGGAGGAGTAGCAGACCCACAGATACGCAGTATTTT

j_gene: TRBJ2-3
abundance: NA
v_gene: TRBV5-6
d_gene: NA
CDR3aa: CASSLAERSSTDTQYF
CDR3nt: TGTGCCAGCAGCTTGGCGGAAAGGAGCAGCACAGATACGCAGTATTTT

j_gene: TRBJ2-1
abundance: NA
v_gene: TRBV15
d_gene: TRBD2
CDR3aa: CATSRGGTSGGRSSYNEQFF
CDR3nt: TGTGCCACCAGCAGAGGGGGGACTAGCGGGGGCCGGAGCTCCTACAATGAGCAGTTCTTC

j_gene: TRBJ2-7
abundance: NA
v_gene: TRBV5-6
d_gene: NA
CDR3aa: CASSLAPGKYEQYF
CDR3nt: TGTGCCAGCAGCTTGGCCCCAGGGAAGTACGAGCAGTACTTC

j_gene: TRBJ1-5
abundance: NA
v_gene: TRBV18
d_gene: NA
CDR3aa: CASSNSNQPQHF
CDR3nt: TGTGCCAGCTCTAATAGCAATCAGCCCCAGCATTTT

j_gene: TRBJ1-5
abundance: once
v_gene: TRBV19
d_gene: NA
CDR3aa: CASRYRHWGEFPNQPQHF
CDR3nt: TGTGCCAGTAGATACAGGCACTGGGGCGAATTCCCAAATCAGCCCCAGCATTTT

j_gene: TRBJ1-1
abundance: once
v_gene: TRBV7-9
d_gene: NA
CDR3aa: CASSLEGRTEAFF
CDR3nt: TGTGCCAGCAGCTTAGAGGGGCGCACTGAAGCTTTCTTT

j_gene: TRBJ1-2
abundance: NA
v_gene: TRBV5-4
d_gene: NA
CDR3aa: CASSLDGGARGYTF
CDR3nt: TGTGCCAGCAGCTTGGATGGGGGGGCGCGTGGCTACACCTTC

j_gene: TRBJ1-4
abundance: NA
v_gene: TRBV30
d_gene: TRBD1
CDR3aa: CAWSPMDRGPEKLFF
CDR3nt: TGTGCCTGGAGTCCTATGGACAGGGGGCCAGAAAAACTGTTTTTT

j_gene: TRBJ1-2
abundance: NA
v_gene: TRBV4-1
d_gene: NA
CDR3aa: CASRPVQVPGGYPF
CDR3nt: TGCGCCAGCAGACCCGTTCAGGTTCCTGGGGGCTACCCCTTC

j_gene: TRBJ2-5
abundance: NA
v_gene: TRBV30
d_gene: NA
CDR3aa: CAWSPTSETQYF
CDR3nt: TGTGCCTGGAGCCCGACTTCGGAGACCCAGTACTTC

j_gene: TRBJ2-1
abundance: NA
v_gene: TRBV15
d_gene: TRBD2
CDR3aa: CATSPGSQGTSGRGQFF
CDR3nt: TGTGCCACCAGCCCGGGGTCCCAGGGGACTAGCGGAAGGGGGCAGTTCTTC

j_gene: TRBJ2-7
abundance: few
v_gene: TRBV5-1
d_gene: NA
CDR3aa: CASSLAGSSYEQYF
CDR3nt: TGCGCCAGCAGCTTGGCCGGGAGCTCCTACGAGCAGTACTTC

j_gene: TRBJ1-2
abundance: few
v_gene: TRBV28
d_gene: NA
CDR3aa: CASLRSPYGYTF
CDR3nt: TGTGCCAGCTTGCGGAGCCCCTATGGCTACACCTTC

j_gene: TRBJ2-7
abundance: NA
v_gene: TRBV29-1
d_gene: TRBD2
CDR3aa: CSVEKVAGGIYEQYF
CDR3nt: TGCAGCGTTGAAAAAGTAGCGGGAGGAATCTACGAGCAGTACTTC

j_gene: TRBJ2-5
abundance: few
v_gene: TRBV2
d_gene: TRBD1
CDR3aa: CASGDRQETQYF
CDR3nt: TGTGCCAGCGGGGACAGACAAGAGACCCAGTACTTC

j_gene: TRBJ1-2
abundance: NA
v_gene: TRBV6-1
d_gene: TRBD1
CDR3aa: CASSVVRDSPLGYTF
CDR3nt: TGTGCCAGCAGTGTAGTCCGGGACAGTCCTTTAGGCTACACCTTC

j_gene: TRBJ2-7
abundance: NA
v_gene: TRBV18
d_gene: NA
CDR3aa: CASQTGVRDEQYF
CDR3nt: TGTGCCAGCCAAACTGGAGTACGCGACGAGCAGTACTTC

j_gene: TRBJ1-6
abundance: NA
v_gene: TRBV4-3
d_gene: TRBD1
CDR3aa: CASSQDGTGGNSPLHF
CDR3nt: TGCGCCAGCAGCCAAGACGGGACAGGGGGTAATTCACCCCTCCACTTT

j_gene: TRBJ2-1
abundance: NA
v_gene: TRBV29-1
d_gene: NA
CDR3aa: CSVEGGSLYNEQFF
CDR3nt: TGCAGCGTTGAGGGTGGGAGCCTCTACAATGAGCAGTTCTTC

j_gene: TRBJ2-3
abundance: NA
v_gene: TRBV4-1
d_gene: NA
CDR3aa: CASSPRGGTQYF
CDR3nt: TGCGCCAGCAGCCCAAGGGGCGGTACGCAGTATTTT

j_gene: TRBJ2-3
abundance: NA
v_gene: TRBV27
d_gene: TRBD1
CDR3aa: CASSSGTVYTDTQYF
CDR3nt: TGTGCCAGCAGTTCTGGGACAGTTTATACAGATACGCAGTATTTT

j_gene: TRBJ1-5
abundance: NA
v_gene: TRBV28
d_gene: TRBD1
CDR3aa: CASSLGTGDYSNQPQHF
CDR3nt: TGTGCCAGCAGTTTGGGGACAGGGGACTATAGCAATCAGCCCCAGCATTTT

j_gene: TRBJ2-7
abundance: NA
v_gene: TRBV19
d_gene: NA
CDR3aa: CASSAAGGGFYEQYF
CDR3nt: TGTGCCAGTAGTGCCGCAGGGGGAGGTTTCTACGAGCAGTACTTC

j_gene: TRBJ1-5
abundance: NA
v_gene: TRBV6-4
d_gene: NA
CDR3aa: CASSDRTPDSPNQPQHF
CDR3nt: TGTGCCAGCAGTGACCGAACCCCCGACAGCCCCAATCAGCCCCAGCATTTT

j_gene: TRBJ2-1
abundance: NA
v_gene: TRBV9
d_gene: TRBD2
CDR3aa: CASSGTSGSYNEQFF
CDR3nt: TGTGCCAGCAGCGGGACTAGCGGGTCCTACAATGAGCAGTTCTTC

j_gene: TRBJ2-7
abundance: NA
v_gene: TRBV27
d_gene: NA
CDR3aa: CASSFPRDCHSLSYEQYF
CDR3nt: TGTGCCAGCAGTTTCCCCCGGGACTGCCACTCTCTCTCCTACGAGCAGTACTTC

j_gene: TRBJ2-7
abundance: NA
v_gene: TRBV2
d_gene: NA
CDR3aa: CASSGIPGHLSYEQYF
CDR3nt: TGTGCCAGCAGCGGCATACCGGGACACCTCTCCTACGAGCAGTACTTC

j_gene: TRBJ1-1
abundance: NA
v_gene: TRBV4-1
d_gene: NA
CDR3aa: CASSQVGLNTEAFF
CDR3nt: TGCGCCAGCAGCCAAGTGGGGCTGAACACTGAAGCTTTCTTT

j_gene: TRBJ1-5
abundance: few
v_gene: TRBV10-3
d_gene: TRBD1
CDR3aa: CAISEQGGNQPQHF
CDR3nt: TGTGCCATCAGTGAGCAGGGGGGTAATCAGCCCCAGCATTTT

j_gene: TRBJ1-1
abundance: few
v_gene: TRBV28
d_gene: TRBD1
CDR3aa: CASRTGAEAFF
CDR3nt: TGTGCCAGCAGGACAGGGGCTGAAGCTTTCTTT

j_gene: TRBJ1-1
abundance: NA
v_gene: TRBV11-1
d_gene: TRBD1
CDR3aa: CASSRWDSKNTEAFF
CDR3nt: TGTGCCAGCAGCCGGTGGGACAGCAAAAACACTGAAGCTTTCTTT

j_gene: TRBJ2-2
abundance: few
v_gene: TRBV6-1
d_gene: NA
CDR3aa: CASSEAAGGGGELFF
CDR3nt: TGTGCCAGCAGTGAAGCGGCCGGAGGCGGCGGGGAGCTGTTTTTT

j_gene: TRBJ2-7
abundance: NA
v_gene: TRBV7-9
d_gene: TRBD1
CDR3aa: CASSLTGGGYEQYF
CDR3nt: TGTGCCAGCAGCCTGACAGGGGGGGGCTACGAGCAGTACTTC

j_gene: TRBJ2-7
abundance: few
v_gene: TRBV5-6
d_gene: NA
CDR3aa: CASSLARQAAEQYF
CDR3nt: TGTGCCAGCAGCTTGGCACGACAGGCGGCCGAGCAGTACTTC

j_gene: TRBJ2-3
abundance: NA
v_gene: TRBV19
d_gene: TRBD2
CDR3aa: CASGLAGFPPDTQYF
CDR3nt: TGTGCCAGTGGTCTAGCGGGATTCCCCCCAGATACGCAGTATTTT

j_gene: TRBJ2-7
abundance: once
v_gene: TRBV19
d_gene: NA
CDR3aa: CASRAPGATYEQYF
CDR3nt: TGTGCCAGTAGGGCCCCAGGGGCGACCTACGAGCAGTACTTC

j_gene: TRBJ2-7
abundance: few
v_gene: TRBV29-1
d_gene: TRBD1
CDR3aa: CSVERQGYGEQYF
CDR3nt: TGCAGCGTTGAGAGACAGGGATACGGCGAGCAGTACTTC

j_gene: TRBJ1-1
abundance: few
v_gene: TRBV4-1
d_gene: TRBD1
CDR3aa: CASSQEGGQGAGTEAFF
CDR3nt: TGCGCCAGCAGCCAAGAGGGGGGGCAGGGGGCAGGGACTGAAGCTTTCTTT

j_gene: TRBJ1-5
abundance: NA
v_gene: TRBV19
d_gene: NA
CDR3aa: CASSIVALQPQHF
CDR3nt: TGTGCCAGTAGTATAGTGGCCCTTCAGCCCCAGCATTTT

j_gene: TRBJ1-5
abundance: NA
v_gene: TRBV19
d_gene: NA
CDR3aa: CASRGELNQPQHF
CDR3nt: TGTGCCAGCCGGGGGGAGCTGAATCAGCCCCAGCATTTT

j_gene: TRBJ1-1
abundance: NA
v_gene: TRBV27
d_gene: NA
CDR3aa: CASTPQGSGTEAFF
CDR3nt: TGTGCCAGCACCCCACAGGGATCGGGCACTGAAGCTTTCTTT

j_gene: TRBJ1-1
abundance: NA
v_gene: TRBV28
d_gene: TRBD1
CDR3aa: CASSLLDRDTEAFF
CDR3nt: TGTGCCAGCAGTTTGCTCGACAGGGACACTGAAGCTTTCTTT